What follows describes a single TCR beta chain. Its target is not known. This sample also contains other DNA sequences that code for the same CDR3. Expressed TCRB transcripts were sequenced, since all the RNA that had been isolated was reverse transcribed. Generated by immunoSEQ multiplex PCR, the TCRdb table keeps only in-frame clones and is missing some. The sample gives 150,000 to 200,000 clones, roughly 9% of which show up once; under 0.85% is in the top ten. Germline V gene data show CDR1 as GTSNPN and CDR2 as SVGIG (reference sequence). There are 12 residues in the CDR3. V dropped 3 bases and J dropped 4 bases, with 9 bases sitting between them. CD45RO/CCR7/CD25/CD127/CD95/CD27 staining was used to isolate CD4+ naive, central memory, regulatory and stem cell-like memory cells by sorting. These data originate in a study of beta chain features in type 1 diabetes. Findings of the study overall: In type 1 diabetes patients, VDJ junctions had fewer insertions; deletions at these junctions were more frequent. Whatever favoring of shorter templates PCR might show would apply equally to patients and controls. Sequencing used cDNA, and cells with high TCR expression could therefore be over-represented. Type 1 diabetes patients had moderately but significantly shorter TCRB CDR3s in all four CD4+ subsets.

The gene calls are TRBV30 and TRBJ1-2, with D perhaps matching TRBD1 (5 bases). Specimen: central memory CD4+ T cells from blood. The clonotype comes from a woman between 25 and 40 years old with type 1 diabetes. CDR3 DNA sequence: TGTGCCTGGAGCGGGGGATCCTATGGCTACACCTTC. Its translation is CAWSGGSYGYTF.